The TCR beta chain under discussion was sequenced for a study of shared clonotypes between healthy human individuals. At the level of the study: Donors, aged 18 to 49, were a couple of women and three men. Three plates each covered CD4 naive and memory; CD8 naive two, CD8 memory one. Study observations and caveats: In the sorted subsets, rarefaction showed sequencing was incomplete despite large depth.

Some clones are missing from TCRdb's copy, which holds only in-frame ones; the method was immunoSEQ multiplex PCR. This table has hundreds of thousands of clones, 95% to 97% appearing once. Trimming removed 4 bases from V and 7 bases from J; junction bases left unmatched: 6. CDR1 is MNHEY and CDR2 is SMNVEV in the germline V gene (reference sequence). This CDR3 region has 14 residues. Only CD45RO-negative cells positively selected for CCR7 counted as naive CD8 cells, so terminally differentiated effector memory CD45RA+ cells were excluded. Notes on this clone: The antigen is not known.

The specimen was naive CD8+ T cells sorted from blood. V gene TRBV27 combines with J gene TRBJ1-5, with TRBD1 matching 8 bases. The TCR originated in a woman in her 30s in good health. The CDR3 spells CASSSTGAEQPQHF. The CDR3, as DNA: TGTGCCAGCAGTTCGACAGGGGCGGAGCAGCCCCAGCATTTT.